Listed here are 25 T cell receptor beta chains from one sample, sequenced in a study of T cell repertoires in aging, cancer and after chemotherapy. A mixed TRB-A/B primer pool amplified rearranged TRB by multiplex touch-down PCR. TCRdb itself ran the multiplex PCR reads through MiXCR, one entry per CDR3 protein. The repertoire consists of about 6,400 distinct CDR3 sequences, with under 30% occurring once and the leading ten covering roughly 6.6%. Amplification of TCR beta used genomic DNA extracted from peripheral blood. Input material: blood. Receptors originate from a human donor in good health.

The genes are TRBV6-5 and TRBJ1-2, with a weak D call TRBD1 (6 bases). Trimming removed 4 bases from V and 5 bases from J, with 11 bases in between. Germline CDR1 reads MNHEY; CDR2 reads SVGAGI. The CDR3 is 13 residues long. The CDR3 sequence: CASSSTGLYGYTF. In DNA form, the CDR3 reads TGTGCCAGCAGTTCCACAGGGCTATATGGCTACACCTTC.

This clonotype was seen a single time. The chain joins TRBV11-3 to TRBJ2-2; D is unresolved. The ends were cut back, 5 bases at V and 7 bases at J, with 2 bases in the middle. Germline V gene data show CDR1 as SGHNT and CDR2 as YENEEA. This CDR3 has 10 amino acids. CDR3 DNA: TGTGCCAGCAGCGTCGGGGAGCTGTTTTTT. It translates to CASSVGELFF.

By proportion, this clonotype is medium-sized (0.01 to 0.1%). Here the CDR3 DNA reads TGCAGCGTAATCCTAGCGGGGAGGGGGTCAGATACGCAGTATTTT. It is translated as CSVILAGRGSDTQYF. V is TRBV29-1 and J is TRBJ2-3, with 9 bases that match TRBD2. Looked up from germline, CDR1 is SQVTM and CDR2 is ANQGSEA. The length of the CDR3 is 15 residues. Germline trimming cut 6 bases from V and 4 bases from J; bases unmatched to any gene: 11.

This chain uses TRBV7-2 with TRBJ1-2; TRBD1 matches 8 bases. The V and J ends lost 5 bases and 6 bases, in that order; junction bases with no gene match: 2. Per the germline V gene, CDR1 is SGHTA and CDR2 is FQGNSA. The CDR3 is 12 amino acids. CDR3: CASSLQGDGYTF. The CDR3 DNA reads TGTGCCAGCAGCCTACAGGGGGATGGCTACACCTTC.

In the case of this clonotype: Possible read error: a much larger clone is one base away. Since the CDR3 does not end with the conserved phenylalanine or tryptophan, this likely comes from a read error. The rearrangement joins TRBV19 to TRBJ2-1; 11 bases fit TRBD2. This CDR3 region has 14 residues. Germline loops: CDR1 LNHDA, CDR2 SQIVND (reference sequence). V lost 9 bases, J lost 6 bases, and 7 bases stayed unmatched. CDR3 DNA sequence: TGTGCCAGATCGGGACTAGCGGTTCCCAATGAGCAGTTCATC. Encoded protein: CARSGLAVPNEQFI.

V is TRBV6-2 or TRBV6-3 and J is TRBJ1-2; D ambiguous. The germline gives CDR1 MNHEY, CDR2 SVGEGT. This CDR3 contains 16 residues. V was shortened by 2 bases and J by 1 base, with 14 bases between the two germline ends. This chain's CDR3 is CASSYTLTRINYGYTF. Written as DNA, the CDR3 is TGTGCCAGCAGTTACACCTTGACACGGATTAACTATGGCTACACCTTC.

The V call is TRBV12-3 or TRBV12-4, the J call TRBJ2-7; unclear D gene. The V gene lost 6 bases and the J gene lost 2 bases, with 23 bases spanning the gap. The CDR3 loop spans 17 amino acids. This chain's CDR3 is CASSPQRPGGFTYEQYF. Written as DNA, the CDR3 is TGTGCCAGCAGCCCCCAACGACCAGGCGGCTTTACCTACGAGCAGTACTTC.

The V gene is TRBV6-1, the J gene TRBJ2-7; tentatively, D is TRBD1 or TRBD2 (6 bases each). This CDR3 has 12 residues. The V gene lost 11 bases and the J gene lost 3 bases, with 14 bases spanning the gap. Germline V lookup: CDR1 MNHNS, CDR2 SASEGT. CDR3 amino acids: CAVLEGGYEQYF. The CDR3, as DNA: TGTGCCGTCCTAGAGGGGGGCTACGAGCAGTACTTC.

This clonotype was found a few times. The V gene is TRBV20-1, the J gene TRBJ2-3; 9 bases fit TRBD2. The CDR3 runs to 16 residues. From germline, CDR1 is DFQATT and CDR2 SNEGSKA (reference sequence). Germline trimming cut 1 base from V and 5 bases from J; bases unmatched to any gene: 10. This CDR3 reads CSARGAVAGAKDTQYF. The CDR3 region has the DNA TGCAGTGCTAGAGGTGCTGTAGCGGGAGCTAAAGATACGCAGTATTTT.

This clonotype is categorized as large. The chain combines TRBV29-1 with TRBJ2-1; no firm D call. Germline CDR1 SQVTM, CDR2 ANQGSEA. V shed 3 bases and J shed 15 bases, with 6 bases lying between them. The CDR3 sequence is 8 residues long. The CDR3 DNA reads as TGCAGCGTTGACACTGGGTTCTTC. Protein sequence: CSVDTGFF.

The rearrangement links TRBV28 to TRBJ1-5, with unresolved D. This CDR3 spans 13 amino acids. The V gene's germline CDR1 is MDHEN and CDR2 SYDVKM. The V end was cut by 2 bases, the J end by 4 bases, with 6 bases between. The CDR3 is CASSLISNQPQHF. CDR3 DNA sequence: TGTGCCAGCAGTTTAATCAGTAATCAGCCCCAGCATTTT.

The chain combines TRBV5-5 with TRBJ1-1; D gene uncertain. Trimming cost V 0 bases and J 8 bases, with 17 bases left between them. The CDR3 is 15 amino acids. CDR1 SGHKS and CDR2 YYEKEE come from the germline V gene (reference sequence). The chain's CDR3 is CASSLGLGEGQEAFF. CDR3 nucleotides: TGTGCCAGCAGCTTGGGGCTCGGGGAAGGGCAAGAAGCTTTCTTT.

The genes are TRBV6-1 and TRBJ2-6; D may be TRBD1 (6 bases). Germline CDR1 MNHNS, CDR2 SASEGT. This CDR3 has 15 amino acids. Trimming cost V 6 bases and J 1 base, with 10 bases left between them. The CDR3 coding sequence is TGTGCCAGCAGAGGACAGTGGTCTGGGGCCAACGTCCTGACTTTC. Its protein is CASRGQWSGANVLTF.

A note on this clonotype: This clone may be a read error of a much larger clone one base away. The chain employs TRBV7-2 and TRBJ2-6, with D perhaps TRBD2 (5 bases). The CDR3 has 18 residues. Trimming stripped 1 base from V and 0 bases from J, with 13 bases between. Germline V CDR1 and CDR2: SGHTA, FQGNSA. The CDR3 nucleotides read TGTGCCAGCAGCTTAGAACCGGGAACACTCTCTGGGGCCAACGTCCTGACTTTC. This translates into CASSLEPGTLSGANVLTF.

This clonotype has a handful of counts. This chain links TRBV6-2 or TRBV6-3 with TRBJ1-5; tentative D call: TRBD1 (6 bases). CDR1 and CDR2 (germline): MNHEY, SVGEGT. V lost 5 bases, J lost 3 bases, and 14 bases lay in between. The CDR3 is 15 residues long. The CDR3 region has the DNA TGTGCCAGCAGTCTACTGACAGGACCCAATCAGCCCCAGCATTTT. It specifies CASSLLTGPNQPQHF.

The rearrangement joins TRBV24-1 to TRBJ2-2; possibly TRBD1 or TRBD2 for D (5 bases each). Germline V gene data show CDR1 as KGHDR and CDR2 as SFDVKD. There are 17 residues in the CDR3. V was trimmed by 3 bases and J by 6 bases, leaving 19 bases between them. In nucleotides, the CDR3 is TGTGCCACCAGTGATCGCTCCGGGTACAGAGGGGCCGGGGAGCTGTTTTTT. Protein product: CATSDRSGYRGAGELFF.

Within the sample, this clonotype is medium-sized. This rearrangement joins TRBV5-6 to TRBJ2-3, with D hard to call. The CDR3 has 15 residues. Germline V gene data show CDR1 as SGHDT and CDR2 as YYEEEE. Trimming stripped 4 bases from V and 2 bases from J, with 14 bases between. The CDR3: CASSRRAVLTDTQYF. The CDR3, as DNA: TGTGCCAGCAGCCGTCGGGCGGTACTCACAGATACGCAGTATTTT.

The chain combines TRBV20-1 with TRBJ1-1; no clear D. Deletions cut 2 bases from V and 1 base from J, with 5 bases between. The CDR3 loop spans 12 amino acids. Germline V lookup: CDR1 DFQATT, CDR2 SNEGSKA (reference sequence). The CDR3 loop is CSARQTNTEAFF. CDR3 nucleotides: TGCAGTGCTAGACAGACGAACACTGAAGCTTTCTTT.

The rearrangement joins TRBV6-2 or TRBV6-3 to TRBJ2-3; D gene ambiguous. This CDR3 region has 13 residues. From germline, CDR1 is MNHEY and CDR2 SVGEGT. Trimming removed 7 bases at V and 8 bases at J, with 16 bases between. The DNA for the CDR3 is TGTGCCAGCATTTCCCCAACCTCTGGTACGCAGTATTTT. Residues: CASISPTSGTQYF.

This chain uses TRBV5-1 with TRBJ2-5; D is perhaps TRBD1 or TRBD2 (6 bases each). The germline gives CDR1 SGHRS, CDR2 YFSETQ. V gave up 4 bases and J gave up 1 base, with 17 bases separating them. The length of the CDR3 is 16 residues. The CDR3 region is CASSPNGGGAQETQYF. Here the CDR3 DNA reads TGCGCCAGCAGCCCCAACGGGGGCGGGGCCCAAGAGACCCAGTACTTC.

The chain employs TRBV6-2 or TRBV6-3 and TRBJ1-2, with 8 bases lining up with TRBD1. Germline CDR1 MNHEY, CDR2 SVGEGT. V trimming: 4 bases; J trimming: 7 bases; junction bases outside the gene matches: 14. The CDR3 runs to 16 residues. The CDR3 nucleotides read TGTGCCAGCAGTTCTACCTTTTGGACAGGGAAAATTGGCTACACCTTC. Encoded protein: CASSSTFWTGKIGYTF.

The rearrangement joins TRBV20-1 to TRBJ2-4; D possibly uses TRBD1 or TRBD2 (5 bases each). The CDR3 is 13 amino acids. Trimming removed 6 bases from V and 3 bases from J, with 12 bases in between. In germline, CDR1 is DFQATT, CDR2 SNEGSKA (reference sequence). Here the CDR3 DNA reads TGCAGTGCGGGGGAGCCCCTCAAAAACATTCAGTACTTC. It encodes CSAGEPLKNIQYF.

This clonotype is medium-sized by share. The rearrangement uses TRBV29-1 and TRBJ2-1; 11 nucleotides agree with TRBD1. V lost 3 bases, J lost 6 bases, and 4 bases stayed unmatched. The CDR3 sequence is 14 residues long. Germline V gene lookup returns CDR1 SQVTM and CDR2 ANQGSEA. CDR3 nucleotides: TGCAGCGTTGAGGACAGGGGGCTAGGCAATGAGCAGTTCTTC. This encodes CSVEDRGLGNEQFF.

By proportion, this clonotype is large (0.1 to 1%). The genes are TRBV29-1 and TRBJ2-3; D call uncertain. The CDR3 runs 12 residues. The V gene lost 6 bases and the J gene lost 8 bases, with 15 bases spanning the gap. The V gene's germline CDR1 is SQVTM and CDR2 ANQGSEA. The CDR3 loop is CSVLTVVGTQYF. The DNA for the CDR3 is TGCAGCGTCCTGACTGTTGTGGGTACGCAGTATTTT.

In this sample, this clonotype turned up a few times. This rearrangement joins TRBV19 to TRBJ2-7; 11 nucleotides line up with TRBD2. CDR1 is LNHDA and CDR2 is SQIVND in the germline V gene (reference sequence). The CDR3 is 16 amino acids. Trimming took 1 base from V and 6 from J; bases not matched to a gene: 8. CDR3 sequence: CASSIVLAGGRGEQYF. In DNA, the CDR3 is TGTGCCAGTAGTATAGTTCTAGCGGGAGGCCGGGGCGAGCAGTACTTC.